Presented here are 12 T cell receptor beta chains from one specimen sequenced in a study of T cell clonality in common variable immunodeficiency. Measured with immunoSEQ multiplex PCR; TCRdb has only the in-frame clones, and not every one. The sample contains about 52,000 clones, none of them singletons. Material: peripheral blood mononuclear cells. These receptors all stem from a person between 18 and 69 years old in good health.

This clone showed up many times. The DNA ends 3 residues before the CDR3 does, and the rest of the CDR3 is filled in from the germline J gene. The chain employs TRBV28 and TRBJ2-3; 12 positions agree with TRBD2. V trimming: 5 bases; J trimming: 4 bases; junction bases outside the gene matches: 7. This CDR3 has 16 residues. Germline V CDR1 and CDR2: MDHEN, SYDVKM. The CDR3 loop reads CASSGLAGLPADTQYF. The part of the CDR3 DNA that was read is TGTGCCAGCAGTGGACTAGCGGGATTACCCGCAGATACG.

This clone turned up a few times. The missing CDR3 end, 3 residues past where the read stops, is filled in from the germline J gene. The rearrangement links TRBV18 to TRBJ1-2, with D maybe TRBD1 (5 bases). In germline, CDR1 is KGHSH, CDR2 LQKENI. The CDR3 totals 14 residues. V lost 3 bases to trimming and J lost 6 bases, with 14 bases between them. CDR3 residues: CASSPVRQGDGYTF. The CDR3 DNA, read in part, is TGTGCCAGCTCACCCGTTCGCCAGGGCGATGGC.

In its sample, this clone was seen many times. The CDR3 end falls 3 residues outside the read, so it is completed with the germline J gene. V and J are TRBV19 and TRBJ2-5; 7 bases line up with TRBD1. With 6 bases clipped from V and 1 base from J, the junction kept 5 bases outside the gene matches. Germline-derived CDR1 and CDR2 are LNHDA and SQIVND (reference sequence). This CDR3 comprises 14 residues. CDR3 protein: CASRPDRAQETQYF. CDR3 DNA, as far as it was read: TGTGCCAGTAGACCCGACAGGGCCCAAGAGACC.

This clone was counted at least ten times. Read data end 3 residues before the CDR3 end; the end is taken from the germline J gene. The chain joins TRBV2 to TRBJ2-7; D ambiguous. This CDR3 comprises 15 residues. Germline CDR1 reads SNHLY; CDR2 reads FYNNEI. The V gene lost 3 bases and the J gene lost 0 bases, with 12 bases spanning the gap. CDR3 loop: CASSDLVTPSYEQYF. CDR3 DNA, as far as it was read: TGTGCCAGCAGTGATTTGGTCACACCCTCCTACGAG.

This clone was observed at least ten times. The read terminates 3 residues before the CDR3 end, so the remaining end is supplied by the germline J gene. The chain is built from TRBV18 and TRBJ1-2; 7 bases match TRBD1. Germline values: CDR1 KGHSH, CDR2 LQKENI. Germline trimming cut 3 bases from V and 3 bases from J; bases unmatched to any gene: 10. CDR3 length: 16 amino acids. The CDR3: CASSPLPRGNDYGYTF. The DNA read from the CDR3 is TGTGCCAGCTCACCCTTACCCAGGGGGAACGACTATGGC.

This clone was observed a handful of times. The covered CDR3 bases are TGTGCCAGTAGTGTAGGCCCAGGGGGCGGTTCGAGCACTGAA. The encoded protein is CASSVGPGGGSSTE. The entire CDR3 is CASSVGPGGGSSTEAFF. This sequence joins TRBV19 and TRBJ1-1; 8 bases are shared with TRBD1. The CDR3 goes on 3 residues after the read ends, and that part is filled in from the germline J gene. This CDR3 spans 17 amino acids. V lost 5 bases and J lost 4; bases outside the gene matches: 15. Germline values: CDR1 LNHDA, CDR2 SQIVND (reference sequence).

A few counts support this clone. The read terminates 3 residues ahead of where the CDR3 ends, so the germline J gene completes it. The V and J genes are TRBV7-8 and TRBJ1-3; the D gene is possibly TRBD1 (6 bases). The length of the CDR3 is 13 residues. Between the trimmed V and J ends, which lost 6 bases and 8 bases, there was a span of 14 bases. CDR1 and CDR2 (germline): SGHVS, FQNEAQ. The part of the CDR3 DNA that was read is TGTGCCAGCAGGCCGACAGGAACGGACACC. It codes for CASRPTGTDT. The CDR3, in full, reads CASRPTGTDTIYF.

Turning to this clone: The sequenced fragment ends 3 residues before the CDR3 boundary, so the rest is inferred from the germline J gene. The chain recombines TRBV13 with TRBJ2-1, with a weak D call TRBD2 (5 bases). The V gene's germline CDR1 is PRHDT and CDR2 FYEKMQ (reference sequence). V was pared by 3 bases and J by 8 bases, with 11 bases between. The CDR3 is 13 residues long. CDR3 in amino acids: CASSLLQEDEQFF. The sequenced part of the CDR3 DNA is TGTGCCAGCAGCTTGTTGCAGGAGGATGAG.

This clone was detected many times. The sequenced fragment ends 3 residues before the CDR3 boundary, so the rest is inferred from the germline J gene. V and J are TRBV11-3 and TRBJ1-4, with D maybe TRBD1 (6 bases). The CDR3 loop spans 14 amino acids. Germline CDR1 is SGHNT and CDR2 is YENEEA. Partial CDR3 DNA: TGTGCCAGCAGCCAAGAGAAGCGGGGGGGCCTA. Translating it yields CASSQEKRGGL. The CDR3 as a whole reads CASSQEKRGGLLFF.

Ten or more counts support this clone. Read sequence stops 3 residues before the CDR3 end, and the germline J gene provides the missing end. The rearrangement uses TRBV11-2 and TRBJ1-2; 8 nucleotides line up with TRBD1. Trimming removed 5 bases from V and 5 bases from J; junction bases left unmatched: 4. This CDR3 contains 13 residues. Germline CDR1 reads SGHAT; CDR2 reads FQNNGV. The CDR3 loop reads CASSKDREYGYTF. The part of the CDR3 DNA that was read is TGTGCCAGCAGCAAGGACAGGGAGTATGGC. Full variable domain (remainder filled in from reference TRBV11-2 and TRBJ1-2): EAGVAQSPRYKIIEKRQSVAFWCNPISGHATLYWYQQILGQGPKLLIQFQNNGVVDDSQLPKDRFSAERLKGVDSTLKIQPAKLEDSAVYLCASSKDREYGYTFGSGTRLTVV.

This clone has at least ten counts. The missing CDR3 end, 3 residues past where the read stops, is filled in from the germline J gene. The genes are TRBV20-1 and TRBJ1-4; TRBD1 might be the D (5 bases). The V gene's germline CDR1 is DFQATT and CDR2 SNEGSKA (reference sequence). Trimming stripped 1 base from V and 6 bases from J, with 9 bases between. The CDR3 is made up of 13 amino acids. CDR3 protein: CSARGDRYEKLFF. The DNA read from the CDR3 is TGCAGTGCTAGAGGCGACAGATATGAAAAA.

This clone came up many times. The read ends 3 residues before the CDR3 terminus; that terminus is restored from the germline J gene. V is TRBV10-1 and J is TRBJ2-1, with a weak D call TRBD2 (6 bases). This CDR3 is 13 amino acids long. V lost 0 bases and J lost 8, with 8 bases in between. Germline V lookup: CDR1 WNHNN, CDR2 SYGVQD (reference sequence). The CDR3 loop reads CASSESSGDEQFF. The sequenced part of the CDR3 DNA is TGCGCCAGCAGTGAGTCTAGCGGTGATGAG.